These 31 T cell receptor beta chains were sequenced from one sample in a study of blood T cell repertoires in COVID-19. Method: immunoSEQ multiplex PCR; TCRdb's copy keeps in-frame clones and lacks some. The sample records approximately 110,000 clones, roughly 85% being singletons. Sequenced sample: peripheral blood. The receptor source for this set is a man aged 35 to 55 with acute or convalescent COVID-19.

This chain connects TRBV5-1 to TRBJ2-5; maybe TRBD1 (6 bases). The CDR3 spans 14 residues. Trimming removed 2 bases at V and 1 base at J, with 9 bases between. CDR1 and CDR2 (germline): SGHRS, YFSETQ. CDR3 residues: CASSFQGPQETQYF. The CDR3 region has the DNA TGCGCCAGCAGCTTCCAGGGGCCCCAAGAGACCCAGTACTTC.

The rearrangement joins TRBV4-1 to TRBJ1-1, with D unresolved. The length of the CDR3 is 13 residues. Germline loops: CDR1 MGHRA, CDR2 YSYEKL. Trimming pared 0 bases from V and 5 bases from J, leaving 7 bases between. The CDR3 region is CASSQDRRTEAFF. Written as DNA, the CDR3 is TGCGCCAGCAGCCAAGATAGGAGGACTGAAGCTTTCTTT.

V usage is TRBV28 and J usage is TRBJ1-2; D is possibly TRBD1 (6 bases). V shed 4 bases and J shed 0 bases, with 12 bases lying between them. Germline V gene lookup returns CDR1 MDHEN and CDR2 SYDVKM. The CDR3 sequence is 15 residues long. The CDR3 bases are TGTGCCAGCAGTTCCGACGGACAGCCTAACTATGGCTACACCTTC. It codes for CASSSDGQPNYGYTF.

This clone was found once. The V and J genes are TRBV24-1 and TRBJ2-3; tentative D call: TRBD2 (5 bases). V gave up 2 bases and J gave up 2 bases, with 10 bases separating them. The CDR3 is made up of 15 amino acids. CDR1 and CDR2 from the germline V gene are KGHDR and SFDVKD. CDR3 in DNA: TGTGCCACCAGTGATTCAGCGGATATCACAGATACGCAGTATTTT. Residues: CATSDSADITDTQYF.

The chain employs TRBV6-5 and TRBJ1-1; no reliable D call. The V end lost 6 bases, the J end lost 1 base, and 9 bases lay between the germline ends. The CDR3 has 13 residues. Germline assignment: CDR1 MNHEY and CDR2 SVGAGI. CDR3 region: CASRRRQNTEAFF. The CDR3 region has the DNA TGTGCCAGCAGACGACGACAGAACACTGAAGCTTTCTTT.

The J gene is TRBJ2-7, the V gene TRBV5-1; 9 bases align to TRBD2. V trimming: 0 bases; J trimming: 9 bases; junction bases outside the gene matches: 13. The CDR3 is 16 residues long. The germline gives CDR1 SGHRS, CDR2 YFSETQ. CDR3 nucleotide sequence: TGCGCCAGCAGCTTGGTAGCGGGGGTTGGCACCCGGGGGCAGTACTTC. Protein product: CASSLVAGVGTRGQYF.

This sequence joins TRBV6-4 and TRBJ2-3; TRBD2 matches 10 bases. With 5 bases clipped from V and 1 base from J, the junction kept 3 bases outside the gene matches. CDR3 length equals 15 residues. Germline-derived CDR1 and CDR2 are MRHNA and SNTAGT. CDR3: CASSPGTSGTDTQYF. CDR3 nucleotide sequence: TGTGCCAGCAGTCCGGGGACTAGCGGCACAGATACGCAGTATTTT.

This rearrangement joins TRBV7-3 to TRBJ2-6; 7 nucleotides line up with TRBD1. The CDR3 length is 18 residues. The ends lost 4 bases at V and 0 bases at J; junction bases unmatched: 9. Germline values: CDR1 SGHTA, CDR2 FQGTGA. CDR3 in DNA: TGTGCCAGCAGCTCAAGAGGACAGGTGTTCTCTGGGGCCAACGTCCTGACTTTC. This encodes CASSSRGQVFSGANVLTF.

The chain couples TRBV19 to TRBJ1-6; D is unclear. Germline V lookup: CDR1 LNHDA, CDR2 SQIVND (reference sequence). The CDR3 covers 16 residues. The V end was cut by 5 bases, the J end by 6 bases, with 17 bases between. The CDR3 bases are TGTGCCAGTAGTCCTTGGATAGCGGGATTTAATTCACCCCTCCACTTT. It specifies CASSPWIAGFNSPLHF.

The rearrangement uses TRBV19 and TRBJ1-5; 7 bases are shared with TRBD1. The trim removed 6 bases at V and 4 bases at J, leaving 12 bases unmatched. The germline V gene has CDR1 LNHDA and CDR2 SQIVND (reference sequence). The CDR3 extends over 16 amino acids. CDR3 nucleotide sequence: TGTGCCAGTAGCCACCAGGCAGGGGGGAGAAATCAGCCCCAGCATTTT. Encoded protein: CASSHQAGGRNQPQHF. Using reference TRBV19 and TRBJ1-5 for the parts outside the CDR3, the full variable domain is DGGITQSPKYLFRKEGQNVTLSCEQNLNHDAMYWYRQDPGQGLRLIYYSQIVNDFQKGDIAEGYSVSREKKESFPLTVTSAQKNPTAFYLCASSHQAGGRNQPQHFGDGTRLSIL.

V and J are TRBV7-9 and TRBJ2-5; maybe TRBD1 (5 bases). Germline CDR1 reads SEHNR; CDR2 reads FQNEAQ (reference sequence). Trimming stripped 1 base from V and 4 bases from J, with 10 bases between. The CDR3 length is 14 residues. CDR3 nucleotide sequence: TGTGCCAGCAGCTTAGGGGGCGGATCAGAGACCCAGTACTTC. Encoded protein: CASSLGGGSETQYF. Complete variable domain (other parts from reference TRBV7-9 and TRBJ2-5): DTGVSQNPRHKITKRGQNVTFRCDPISEHNRLYWYRQTLGQGPEFLTYFQNEAQLEKSRLLSDRFSAERPKGSFSTLEIQRTEQGDSAMYLCASSLGGGSETQYFGPGTRLLVL.

The rearrangement uses TRBV4-1 and TRBJ2-3; 11 bases align to TRBD2. Per the germline V gene, CDR1 is MGHRA and CDR2 is YSYEKL. This CDR3 is built from 16 residues. Germline trimming cut 4 bases from V and 1 base from J; bases unmatched to any gene: 4. The CDR3 spells CASSPRLAGRTDTQYF. The CDR3 nucleotides read TGCGCCAGCAGCCCTAGACTAGCGGGGCGCACAGATACGCAGTATTTT.

V is TRBV19 and J is TRBJ1-5; 11 nucleotides match TRBD1. Unmatched junction bases numbered 4, after V lost 5 bases and J lost 7 bases. Looked up from germline, CDR1 is LNHDA and CDR2 is SQIVND (reference sequence). CDR3 length: 14 amino acids. This CDR3 is CASSAGTGGQPQHF. DNA for the CDR3: TGTGCCAGTAGTGCCGGGACAGGGGGGCAGCCCCAGCATTTT.

This chain uses TRBV5-6 with TRBJ2-2, with TRBD2 matching over 10 bases. CDR3 length: 16 amino acids. Germline V gives CDR1 SGHDT, CDR2 YYEEEE. With 4 bases clipped from V and 4 bases from J, the junction kept 7 bases outside the gene matches. As DNA, the CDR3 is TGTGCCAGCAGCACTCCTAGCGGGAGAGTCACCGGGGAGCTGTTTTTT. Its protein product is CASSTPSGRVTGELFF.

This clone appeared once. Additional DNA sequences in this sample encode the identical CDR3. The rearrangement joins TRBV7-2 to TRBJ2-5, with 7 bases that match TRBD1. CDR1 is SGHTA, CDR2 FQGNSA, per germline. The CDR3 consists of 14 residues. The J segment lost 5 bases and the V segment lost 0 bases, leaving 3 bases of the junction unmatched. The CDR3, as DNA: TGTGCCAGCAGCTTAGCAGGGGGCGGGGAGACCCAGTACTTC. This sequence encodes CASSLAGGGETQYF.

The chain employs TRBV6-5 and TRBJ2-7; 7 nucleotides line up with TRBD2. The germline CDR1 and CDR2 sequences are MNHEY and SVGAGI. This CDR3 comprises 13 residues. The J segment lost 3 bases and the V segment lost 5 bases, leaving 4 bases of the junction unmatched. CDR3 nucleotides: TGTGCCAGCAGTAGCCGGGACTACTACGAGCAGTACTTC. It encodes CASSSRDYYEQYF.

The rearrangement joins TRBV6-2 or TRBV6-3 to TRBJ1-1; 10 nucleotides align to TRBD1. CDR1 is MNHEY, CDR2 SVGEGT, per germline. The junction had 6 bases not matched to a gene; V was cut back by 6 bases and J by 2 bases. The CDR3 totals 15 residues. This chain's CDR3 is CASSRRTGGNTEAFF. In DNA form, the CDR3 reads TGTGCCAGCAGCCGCAGGACAGGGGGTAACACTGAAGCTTTCTTT.

The CDR3 loop is CASSAGPGWPQHF. The CDR3 bases are TGTGCCAGCAGCGCAGGACCGGGGTGGCCCCAGCATTTT. V and J are TRBV9 and TRBJ1-5; no firm D call. The CDR3 is 13 residues long. Germline V gene data show CDR1 as SGDLS and CDR2 as YYNGEE. V lost 3 bases and J lost 9, with 13 bases in between.

The J gene is TRBJ2-5, the V gene TRBV5-6; 7 bases line up with TRBD2. This CDR3 region has 15 residues. In germline, CDR1 is SGHDT, CDR2 YYEEEE. With V trimmed by 1 base and J by 1 base, 4 bases remained unmatched. The CDR3 bases are TGTGCCAGCAGCTTGCGAGGCGGGGGCCAAGAGACCCAGTACTTC. It is translated as CASSLRGGGQETQYF.

This clone was seen a single time. This chain joins TRBV2 and TRBJ2-7, with TRBD2 matching over 11 bases. V was pared by 6 bases and J by 5 bases, with 9 bases of the junction left unmatched. This CDR3 is 15 amino acids long. The germline CDR1 and CDR2 sequences are SNHLY and FYNNEI. DNA of the CDR3: TGTGCCAGCAGCGGCGAACTAGCGGGAGCAGACGAGCAGTACTTC. Translation: CASSGELAGADEQYF.

The chain recombines TRBV6-5 with TRBJ2-3; D remains ambiguous. Germline V gene data show CDR1 as MNHEY and CDR2 as SVGAGI. Trimming left V 6 bases short and J 8 bases short, with 15 bases between. This CDR3 comprises 13 residues. CDR3 coding DNA: TGTGCCAGCAGCCTCCTAGGAGAGAGTACGCAGTATTTT. It codes for CASSLLGESTQYF.

The chain is built from TRBV7-9 and TRBJ2-1; no firm D call. Trimming stripped 5 bases from V and 7 bases from J, with 12 bases between. The CDR3 is made up of 13 amino acids. Germline V CDR1 and CDR2: SEHNR, FQNEAQ (reference sequence). CDR3 in amino acids: CASSPPNENEQFF. The CDR3 bases are TGTGCCAGCAGCCCGCCTAACGAGAATGAGCAGTTCTTC.

The chain employs TRBV5-5 and TRBJ2-7; 8 nucleotides agree with TRBD1. This CDR3 is built from 14 residues. Germline V gene lookup returns CDR1 SGHKS and CDR2 YYEKEE (reference sequence). V shed 0 bases, J shed 1 base, and the junction held 0 bases outside the gene matches. CDR3: CASSLGQGSYEQYF. The CDR3 DNA sequence: TGTGCCAGCAGCTTGGGACAGGGGTCCTACGAGCAGTACTTC.

J is TRBJ2-7 and V is TRBV3-1 (or the pseudogene TRBV3-2); 10 bases map to TRBD1. Germline lookup yields CDR1 LGHDT and CDR2 YNNKEL (reference sequence). This CDR3 is built from 15 residues. V shed 1 base and J 7 bases; nucleotides not matched to a gene: 7. DNA of the CDR3: TGTGCCAGCAGCCAAGGTGGGACAGGGGTTAGAGAGCAGTACTTC. Its protein is CASSQGGTGVREQYF.

Written as DNA, the CDR3 is TGTGCCAGCACAGGTTGGACAGATACGCAGTATTTT. As protein: CASTGWTDTQYF. The gene calls are TRBV2 and TRBJ2-3, with D hard to call. Trimming removed 7 bases at V and 3 bases at J, with 8 bases between. The CDR3 totals 12 residues. Germline V gives CDR1 SNHLY, CDR2 FYNNEI.

This rearrangement joins TRBV6-1 to TRBJ1-1; 12 bases align to TRBD1. Trimming at V came to 4 bases and at J to 5 bases, leaving 11 bases not matched to a gene. This CDR3 is 17 amino acids long. Germline V lookup: CDR1 MNHNS, CDR2 SASEGT. The CDR3 coding sequence is TGTGCCAGCAGTGTGACCGGGACAGGGGGCGCGGGGACTGAAGCTTTCTTT. Its protein product is CASSVTGTGGAGTEAFF.

The rearrangement links TRBV7-2 to TRBJ2-7, with 7 bases aligning to TRBD2. V dropped 5 bases and J dropped 2; count of bases not matched to a gene: 6. This CDR3 has 14 residues. Germline CDR1 is SGHTA and CDR2 is FQGNSA. CDR3 in amino acids: CASSPIAGTYEQYF. The CDR3 DNA reads as TGTGCCAGCAGCCCCATAGCGGGCACCTACGAGCAGTACTTC. The whole variable domain, filled in from reference TRBV7-2 and TRBJ2-7, reads GAGVSQSPSNKVTEKGKDVELRCDPISGHTALYWYRQSLGQGLEFLIYFQGNSAPDKSGLPSDRFSAERTGGSVSTLTIQRTQQEDSAVYLCASSPIAGTYEQYFGPGTRLTVT.

The chain carries TRBV11-2 and TRBJ2-5; D is unclear. The germline gives CDR1 SGHAT, CDR2 FQNNGV. The CDR3 has 14 amino acids. The V end was cut by 3 bases, the J end by 2 bases, with 10 bases between. CDR3 in DNA: TGTGCCAGCAGCTTCCGTGGGCTGCAAGAGACCCAGTACTTC. Its translation: CASSFRGLQETQYF.

This sequence joins TRBV7-8 and TRBJ1-2, with TRBD1 identical over 8 bases. The ends lost 6 bases at V and 8 bases at J; junction bases unmatched: 8. CDR1 and CDR2 from the germline V gene are SGHVS and FQNEAQ. The CDR3 loop spans 13 amino acids. CDR3 loop: CASSHDRGWGYTF. CDR3 bases: TGTGCCAGCAGTCATGACAGGGGTTGGGGCTACACCTTC.

The rearrangement uses TRBV7-2 and TRBJ2-7; D possibly corresponds to TRBD2 (6 bases). Germline V gene data show CDR1 as SGHTA and CDR2 as FQGNSA. The CDR3 spans 16 residues. V shed 5 bases and J shed 2 bases, with 19 bases lying between them. CDR3 in DNA: TGTGCCAGCAGCCCCCCCAGGAGCGGGCGCACCTACGAGCAGTACTTC. Translation: CASSPPRSGRTYEQYF.

CDR3 protein: CASSKGSWVNNEQFF. The CDR3 bases are TGTGCCAGCAGCAAAGGGAGCTGGGTTAACAATGAGCAGTTCTTC. The chain employs TRBV21-1 and TRBJ2-1; the table calls TRBD2, which could not be checked here. TRBV21-1 is a known pseudogene. The CDR3 has 15 residues.